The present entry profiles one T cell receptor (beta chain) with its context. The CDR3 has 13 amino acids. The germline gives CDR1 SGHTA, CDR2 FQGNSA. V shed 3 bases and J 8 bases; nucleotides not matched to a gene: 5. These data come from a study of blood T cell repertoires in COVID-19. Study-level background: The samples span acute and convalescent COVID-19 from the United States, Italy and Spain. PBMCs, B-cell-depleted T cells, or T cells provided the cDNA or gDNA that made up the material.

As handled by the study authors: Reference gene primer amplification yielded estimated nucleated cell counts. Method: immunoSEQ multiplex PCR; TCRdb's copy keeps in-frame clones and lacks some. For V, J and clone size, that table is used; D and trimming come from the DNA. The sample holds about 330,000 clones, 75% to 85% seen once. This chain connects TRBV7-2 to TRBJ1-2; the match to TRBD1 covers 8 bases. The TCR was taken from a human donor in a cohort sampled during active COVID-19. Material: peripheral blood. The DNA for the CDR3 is TGTGCCAGCAGCTTTAAAACAGGGGGAGGCTACACCTTC. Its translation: CASSFKTGGGYTF.